The T cell receptor (beta chain) under discussion was sequenced for a study of blood T cell repertoires in COVID-19 (dated by TCRdb to between 2020 and 2021). For the study in its entirety: Samples from collaborators originated in the United States, Italy and Spain and spanned both the acute and convalescent phases of COVID-19. The samples were drawn from the first 160 participants of the ongoing ImmuneRACE study and from 1,254 subjects provided by 6 global collaborators. Nearly every sample came with metadata listing a de-identified subject ID, COVID-19 status, age in years and sex. The dataset comprised deeply sampled blood TCRbeta repertoires from subjects exposed to, actively infected with, or recovered from COVID-19. The prospective study material was composed of cDNA or gDNA derived from T cells, B-cell-depleted T cells, or PBMCs. The repertoires were released in a freely available public database intended as a resource for research on the immune response to SARS-CoV-2. Where HLA class I and class II types were available, the types were taken from metadata supplied by the sample provider, not from assay-based typing. Here is what the overall study found, with its caveats: The amount of clinical and demographic metadata varied by source and participant and was provided uncurated.

TCRbeta CDR3 regions were amplified from genomic DNA by means of the immunoSEQ Assay, a bias-controlled multiplex PCR. As for how the authors treated the data: The number of nucleated cells in each sample was estimated from the amplification of reference gene primers within the assay. Sequence reads were collapsed and filtered to measure the absolute abundance of every unique TCRbeta CDR3 rearrangement. Productive Simpson clonality was computed per sample as the square root of Simpson's diversity index over productive rearrangements. Sourced from immuneACCESS, this table was stored by TCRdb with only in-frame sequences that have V and J called. A share of the clones is absent; for the studies checked, an unresolved V gene accounts for under half, and the remainder has no known explanation. Clonal size and the V and J genes are those of that table, whereas D and trimming came from the DNA. Recorded for this sample are 150,000 to 200,000 clones; roughly 90% of them occurred a single time. In total, the top ten clones hold approximately 0.5% of the sample.

For CDR1 and CDR2, the germline V gene lists SGHRS and YFSETQ. At the junction V is shortened by 3 bases and J by 0 bases; bases outside the gene matches: 8. The CDR3, from cysteine to phenylalanine, totals 17 residues. Only CDR3 DNA remains: 51 bases, in frame from the first base. The collaborating institutions used their own protocols to collect whole blood in K2EDTA tubes. For TCRbeta analysis, collaborator samples were shipped as frozen whole blood, as isolated PBMCs, or as DNA extracted from either sample type. Concerning this clone: Its antigen is not yet known. No base quality information exists; no much larger clone differs at one position.

Material for sequencing was peripheral blood. The sequence came from a man aged 45 to 65 with acute or convalescent COVID-19. The rearrangement joined TRBV5-1 to TRBJ2-1, and TRBD1 matches 8 of the central bases. The CDR3 region reads CASSYRTGIASYNEQFF. The sequence in DNA is TGCGCCAGCAGCTACCGGACAGGGATTGCCTCCTACAATGAGCAGTTCTTC.